This paragraph reports one T cell receptor beta chain. The data derive from a study of blood T cell repertoires in COVID-19. On the study more broadly: Sites in the United States, Italy and Spain provided acute and convalescent COVID-19 samples.

The CDR3 contains 13 residues. V gave up 5 bases and J gave up 4 bases, with 10 bases separating them. Germline V CDR1 and CDR2: SGHRS, YFSETQ. Clones were read by immunoSEQ multiplex PCR, and TCRdb kept only the in-frame ones, dropping some. Found here are fewer than 150,000 clones, approximately 88% of them singletons; the top ten hold under 15%. Sequenced input: peripheral blood. The clonotype comes from a woman aged 25 to 39 who had recovered from COVID-19. The chain joins TRBV5-1 to TRBJ1-3; D unclear. The CDR3 reads CASSHVEGNTIYF. The DNA of the CDR3 is TGCGCCAGCAGTCACGTCGAGGGAAACACCATATATTTT. Using reference TRBV5-1 and TRBJ1-3 for the parts outside the CDR3, the full variable domain is KAGVTQTPRYLIKTRGQQVTLSCSPISGHRSVSWYQQTPGQGLQFLFEYFSETQRNKGNFPGRFSGRQFSNSRSEMNVSTLELGDSALYLCASSHVEGNTIYFGEGSWLTVV.